This T cell receptor (beta chain) was captured by sequencing in a study of T cells in women clearing cervical HPV infection. Repertoires were generated with immunoSEQ multiplex PCR, while TCRdb's copy carries only in-frame clones and drops some. The sample totals 35,000 to 50,000 clones. Turning to this clone: The read halts 3 residues ahead of the CDR3 end, with the missing end drawn from the germline J gene.

The germline V and J ends were trimmed by 0 bases and 5 bases, with 14 bases remaining between them. Germline values: CDR1 MGHRA, CDR2 YSYEKL. CDR3 length: 15 residues. The specimen was blood buffy coat. This clonotype was sampled from a woman aged 18-69 years with a cervical HPV16 infection that either progressed to CIN3+ or cleared (not recorded which). The J gene is TRBJ2-7, the V gene TRBV4-1; possible D gene TRBD2, 6 bases. The part of the CDR3 DNA that was read is TGCGCCAGCAGCCAAGAGGAGGGGTTTTCCGACGAG. The encoded protein is CASSQEEGFSDE. The whole CDR3 region reads CASSQEEGFSDEQYF.